The T cell receptor (beta chain) under discussion was sequenced for a study of blood T cell repertoires in COVID-19. Study summary: Whether acute or convalescent, the COVID-19 samples came from the United States, Italy and Spain.

Germline loops: CDR1 SGDLS, CDR2 YYNGEE. V gave up 4 bases and J gave up 1 base, with 11 bases separating them. The CDR3 runs 14 residues. Generated by immunoSEQ multiplex PCR, the TCRdb table keeps only in-frame clones and is missing some. This sample has around 140,000 clones; around 86% occur once, and the top ten carry 1.6%. J is TRBJ1-1 and V is TRBV9; no clear D. This receptor was identified in a human donor in a cohort sampled during active COVID-19. The sample was peripheral blood. CDR3 loop: CASSTRHSNTEAFF. Written as DNA, the CDR3 is TGTGCCAGCAGCACCAGACACTCGAACACTGAAGCTTTCTTT.